A single sample is the source of the 24 T cell receptor beta chains below, sequenced in a study of kidney transplant recipient with SARS-CoV-2 infection. In TCRdb, the reads were re-called with MiXCR into one record per CDR3 protein. The sample consists of about 240,000 distinct CDR3 sequences, 25% to 35% of them appearing once. The material sequenced was a blood sample, taken at baseline and on day 111 from a kidney transplant recipient. The origin of the receptors is a male patient in his thirties who had COVID-19 and was a kidney transplant recipient. Some T cells may have come from the graft donor.

A word on this clonotype: A much bigger clone sits one base away, suggesting this may be a read error. The chain links TRBV5-4 to TRBJ2-5; D possibly matches TRBD1 or TRBD2 (7 bases each). The germline V gene has CDR1 SGHNT and CDR2 YYREEE (reference sequence). The CDR3 is made up of 15 amino acids. V was pared by 4 bases and J by 13 bases, with 26 bases between. The CDR3 DNA sequence: TGTGCCAGCAGCGCCAGACAGGGAGGGGTGGGGGAGCGGTACTTC. Translation gives CASSARQGGVGERYF.

This clonotype occurred many times. V usage is TRBV2 and J usage is TRBJ1-6; weak D call: TRBD1 (6 bases). Trimming left V 1 base short and J 0 bases short, with 10 bases between. Germline V gene lookup returns CDR1 SNHLY and CDR2 FYNNEI. This CDR3 comprises 17 residues. CDR3 in amino acids: CASSEGQGSSYNSPLHF. The CDR3 nucleotides read TGTGCCAGCAGTGAAGGGCAGGGGAGCTCCTATAATTCACCCCTCCACTTT.

With respect to this clonotype: One base away lies a much larger clone, so this may be a sequencing read error. The CDR3 is CASSGGTSGDTQYF. The CDR3 coding sequence is TGCGCCAGCAGTGGCGGGACTAGCGGGGATACGCAGTATTTT. The chain uses TRBV10-1 and TRBJ2-3; 12 bases agree with TRBD2. Germline assignment: CDR1 WNHNN and CDR2 SYGVQD (reference sequence). The CDR3 runs to 14 residues. The V gene end was trimmed by 4 bases and the J gene end by 6 bases; junction bases not matched to a gene: 2.

This clonotype occurred many times. The genes are TRBV6-5 and TRBJ1-4; no clear D. Per the germline V gene, CDR1 is MNHEY and CDR2 is SVGAGI. Trimming shortened V by 0 bases and J by 0 bases, and 26 bases separated the two germline ends. The CDR3 spans 22 residues. CDR3 loop: CASSYSTLVPKSIGSTNEKLFF. The DNA for the CDR3 is TGTGCCAGCAGTTACTCGACGTTAGTACCAAAAAGTATCGGCTCAACTAATGAAAAACTGTTTTTT.

A remark on this clonotype: A much larger clone differs from this one at a single base, so this may be a read error. This rearrangement joins TRBV24-1 to TRBJ1-2; D unresolved. CDR3 size: 17 residues. Germline V CDR1 and CDR2: KGHDR, SFDVKD. V was shortened by 6 bases and J by 4 bases, with 23 bases between the two germline ends. The chain's CDR3 is CATSQVVSTRKTYGYTF. The CDR3, as DNA: TGTGCCACCAGTCAGGTGGTTAGTACCAGAAAGACCTATGGCTACACCTTC.

The V call is TRBV12-3 or TRBV12-4, the J call TRBJ1-4; D remains unclear. Trimming pared 3 bases from V and 8 bases from J, leaving 13 bases between. The CDR3 runs to 14 residues. CDR3: CASSFRAGEEKLFF. CDR3 DNA: TGTGCCAGCAGTTTTAGGGCAGGCGAAGAAAAACTGTTTTTT.

At least ten counts were recorded for this clonotype. J is TRBJ2-7 and V is TRBV7-2, with 11 bases that match TRBD2. The V gene's germline CDR1 is SGHTA and CDR2 FQGNSA. This CDR3 region has 14 residues. Trimming at V came to 5 bases and at J to 2 bases, leaving 2 bases not matched to a gene. This CDR3 is CASSVLAGAYEQYF. DNA of the CDR3: TGTGCCAGCAGCGTACTAGCGGGGGCCTACGAGCAGTACTTC.

Points on this clonotype: A read error may be the cause here, since a much bigger clone is one base away. The rearrangement uses TRBV3-1 and TRBJ1-2; possible D gene TRBD1, 6 bases. Germline CDR1 and CDR2: LGHDT and YNNKEL (reference sequence). This CDR3 is 12 amino acids long. CDR3 nucleotide sequence: TGTGCCAGCAGCCATCTTCGGGGGGGCTACGCCTTC. Translated, it gives CASSHLRGGYAF.

With respect to this clonotype: This may stem from a read error, because a much larger clone lies one nucleotide away. This chain joins TRBV27 and TRBJ1-6; a possible D gene is TRBD1 (6 bases). V lost 11 bases, J lost 6 bases, and 17 bases lay in between. The germline V gene encodes CDR1 MNHEY and CDR2 SMNVEV (reference sequence). This CDR3 is 14 amino acids long. The CDR3 region is CARNFGGFNSPLHF. CDR3 nucleotide sequence: TGTGCCCGCAATTTTGGGGGCTTTAATTCACCCCTCCACTTT.

A remark on this clonotype: Since a much larger clone is just one base distant, this may be a read error. The chain carries TRBV6-2 or TRBV6-3 and TRBJ1-2, with D possibly TRBD1 on 6 matching bases. The length of the CDR3 is 15 residues. Germline V lookup: CDR1 MNHEY, CDR2 SVGEGT. The CDR3 DNA is TGTGCCAGCAGTTCACAGGGAGAGGCCGGTTATGGCTACGCCTTC. This codes for CASSSQGEAGYGYAF.

Many counts were recorded for this clonotype. The chain uses TRBV28 and TRBJ1-1, with 8 bases matching TRBD1. Trimming took 5 bases from V and 1 from J; bases not matched to a gene: 15. Germline CDR1 is MDHEN and CDR2 is SYDVKM. This CDR3 region has 18 residues. As DNA, the CDR3 is TGTGCCAGCAGTACCGGACAGGGAATACCTTTACGGAACACTGAAGCTTTCTTT. It codes for CASSTGQGIPLRNTEAFF.

CDR3 sequence reads: CASSPASGGSGTDTQYF. The CDR3 region has the DNA TGTGCCAGCAGCCCCGCTAGCGGGGGGTCTGGCACAGATACGCAGTATTTT. V and J are TRBV9 and TRBJ2-3; 11 nucleotides agree with TRBD2. The germline V gene encodes CDR1 SGDLS and CDR2 YYNGEE. V lost 4 bases and J lost 1; bases outside the gene matches: 8. The CDR3 consists of 17 residues.

Concerning this clonotype itself: This may arise from a read error, as a much more abundant clone is one base away. This chain links TRBV28 with TRBJ1-2; 7 bases align to TRBD1. The CDR3 contains 16 residues. Germline CDR1 is MDHEN and CDR2 is SYDVKM. CDR3 in amino acids: CAGSFFHDREADGYTF. The DNA for the CDR3 is TGTGCCGGCAGTTTTTTTCATGACAGGGAGGCGGATGGCTACACCTTC.

Many counts were recorded for this clonotype. The chain employs TRBV3-1 and TRBJ1-1; a weak D match, TRBD1 (5 bases). Trimming removed 5 bases at V and 4 bases at J, with 23 bases between. Germline CDR1 LGHDT, CDR2 YNNKEL (reference sequence). The CDR3 loop spans 17 amino acids. In DNA, the CDR3 is TGTGCCAGCAGCGTTCAGGGTCCCATTTCAATTCGCACTGAAGCTTTCTTT. Protein sequence: CASSVQGPISIRTEAFF.

This clonotype was seen ten or more times. The chain links TRBV11-3 to TRBJ1-2; no clear D gene. Trimming pared 5 bases from V and 4 bases from J, leaving 23 bases between. The CDR3 runs to 17 residues. Germline V gene data show CDR1 as SGHNT and CDR2 as YENEEA. The CDR3 here is CASSDLGDLGKTYGYTF. In nucleotides, the CDR3 is TGTGCCAGCAGCGATCTCGGCGATCTCGGAAAGACCTATGGCTACACCTTC.

With regard to this clonotype: A much larger clone lies one base from this, so it may be a read error. The chain couples TRBV20-1 to TRBJ2-7; tentative D call: TRBD1 (5 bases). CDR3 length equals 12 residues. Germline CDR1 DFQATT, CDR2 SNEGSKA (reference sequence). CDR3 bases: TGCAGTGCCGCCCAGGGCCCCTACGAGCAGTGCTTC. Protein: CSAAQGPYEQCF.

This clonotype was observed once. The V gene is TRBV11-3, the J gene TRBJ1-2; D ambiguous. The CDR3 covers 17 residues. The germline V and J ends were trimmed by 5 bases and 4 bases, with 23 bases remaining between them. Germline values: CDR1 SGHNT, CDR2 YENEEA. CDR3 sequence reads: CASSGKGDLGETYGYTF. CDR3 DNA sequence: TGTGCCAGCAGCGGGAAAGGCGATCTCGGAGAGACCTATGGCTACACCTTC.

Of note for this clonotype: Possible read error: a much larger clone is one base away. The V call is TRBV10-3, the J call TRBJ2-1; 11 nucleotides agree with TRBD2. The CDR3 loop spans 16 amino acids. Germline loops: CDR1 ENHRY, CDR2 SYGVKD. As DNA, the CDR3 is TGTACCATCATGACTAGCGGGGCTAGCTCCTACAATGAGCAGTTCTTC. This codes for CTIMTSGASSYNEQFF.

V and J are TRBV9 and TRBJ2-3, with a weak D call TRBD2 (6 bases). Trimming took 3 bases from V and 6 from J, leaving 11 bases between them. The V gene's germline CDR1 is SGDLS and CDR2 YYNGEE. The CDR3 consists of 13 residues. The CDR3 DNA reads TGTGCCAGCAGCGGTGGGGGGTCGGATACGCAGTATTTT. Amino acid sequence: CASSGGGSDTQYF. Based on the CDR3 plus reference TRBV9 and TRBJ2-3, the full variable domain is DSGVTQTPKHLITATGQRVTLRCSPRSGDLSVYWYQQSLDQGLQFLIQYYNGEERAKGNILERFSAQQFPDLHSELNLSSLELGDSALYFCASSGGGSDTQYFGPGTRLTVL.

With regard to this clonotype: This may come from a read error, since a much larger clone is one base off. The V gene is TRBV27, the J gene TRBJ1-2; D is ambiguous. The CDR3 loop spans 15 amino acids. Germline CDR1 and CDR2: MNHEY and SMNVEV (reference sequence). The CDR3 nucleotides read TGTGCCAGCAGCAAGGGCGAGACGATAAACTATGACTACACCTTC. Amino acids: CASSKGETINYDYTF.

The sample holds many counts of this clonotype. The V gene is TRBV11-3, the J gene TRBJ2-5, with 8 bases fitting TRBD1. J was trimmed by 1 base and V by 5 bases; bases with no gene match: 6. Germline V gene lookup returns CDR1 SGHNT and CDR2 YENEEA. CDR3 length equals 15 residues. The CDR3 is CASSLGQGIQETQYF. In nucleotides, the CDR3 is TGTGCCAGCAGCCTAGGACAGGGAATCCAAGAGACCCAGTACTTC. Supplemented by reference TRBV11-3 and TRBJ2-5, the full variable domain reads EAGVVQSPRYKIIEKKQPVAFWCNPISGHNTLYWYLQNLGQGPELLIRYENEEAVDDSQLPKDRFSAERLKGVDSTLKIQPAELGDSAVYLCASSLGQGIQETQYFGPGTRLLVL.

Concerning this clonotype itself: This may stem from a read error, because a much larger clone lies one nucleotide away. V usage is TRBV7-6 and J usage is TRBJ1-6; D call uncertain. Germline CDR1 and CDR2: SGHVS and FNYEAQ. V gave up 3 bases and J gave up 3 bases, with 15 bases separating them. The CDR3 has 17 amino acids. The chain's CDR3 is CASSLGLGSFYNSPLHF. CDR3 DNA sequence: TGTGCCAGCAGCTTGGGTCTGGGGAGCTTCTATAATTCACCCCTCCACTTT.

About this clonotype: This clone may be a read error of a much larger clone one base away. This chain joins TRBV25-1 and TRBJ1-2, with D unresolved. The CDR3 spans 17 residues. The germline V gene has CDR1 MGHDK and CDR2 SYGVNS. The CDR3 is CASSQLKELGKTYDYTF. Here the CDR3 DNA reads TGTGCCAGCAGTCAACTTAAAGAACTGGGAAAGACCTATGACTACACCTTC.

On this clonotype itself: Given a much more abundant clone one base away, this may be a read error. Written as DNA, the CDR3 is TGTGGCAGTACACTCAGGATAGCACAAAGTCGGGCCAACGTCCTGACTTTC. It is translated as CGSTLRIAQSRANVLTF. This chain connects TRBV8-2 to TRBJ2-6. TRBV8-2 is designated a pseudogene. CDR3 length: 17 amino acids.